The 9 T cell receptor beta chains below were found in one sample sequenced in a study of tumor-infiltrating lymphocytes in localized non-small cell lung cancer. The method was immunoSEQ multiplex PCR; TCRdb's version includes in-frame clones alone and lacks a portion of them. The table includes about 14,000 clones, approximately 68% detected once. The source material was lung tumor tissue. These receptors were collected from a human donor with non-small cell lung cancer.

The gene calls are TRBV5-1 and TRBJ2-1; 13 bases match TRBD2. CDR3 length: 22 residues. Germline trimming cut 2 bases from V and 0 bases from J; bases unmatched to any gene: 17. Per the germline V gene, CDR1 is SGHRS and CDR2 is YFSETQ. DNA for the CDR3: TGCGCCAGCAGCTTTCGGACTAGCGGGAGTCCGGTCTACCTACGCTCCTACAATGAGCAGTTCTTC. It specifies CASSFRTSGSPVYLRSYNEQFF.

The rearrangement links TRBV27 to TRBJ2-2; D is possibly TRBD1 or TRBD2 (6 bases each). CDR3 length: 15 residues. Looked up from germline, CDR1 is MNHEY and CDR2 is SMNVEV (reference sequence). V dropped 2 bases and J dropped 4 bases, with 11 bases sitting between them. CDR3 protein: CASSLIRGGTGELFF. CDR3 sequence (DNA): TGTGCCAGCAGTTTAATCAGGGGAGGCACCGGGGAGCTGTTTTTT.

The chain is built from TRBV7-2 and TRBJ2-7; D perhaps matches TRBD2 (6 bases). Trimming removed 1 base at V and 2 bases at J, with 12 bases between. Per the germline V gene, CDR1 is SGHTA and CDR2 is FQGNSA. There are 15 residues in the CDR3. The CDR3 DNA reads TGTGCCAGCAGCTTAGTTCCGGGGGTGGCCTACGAGCAGTACTTC. It is translated as CASSLVPGVAYEQYF.

The chain carries TRBV28 and TRBJ2-7; the D gene is possibly TRBD2 (5 bases). The CDR3 runs 14 residues. Germline V lookup: CDR1 MDHEN, CDR2 SYDVKM. The V gene lost 4 bases and the J gene lost 2 bases, with 12 bases spanning the gap. This CDR3 reads CASSSYRTAYEQYF. The CDR3 DNA sequence: TGTGCCAGCAGTTCCTATCGGACTGCCTACGAGCAGTACTTC.

The V gene is TRBV25-1, the J gene TRBJ2-1, with 8 positions matching TRBD1. This CDR3 spans 14 amino acids. Germline V CDR1 and CDR2: MGHDK, SYGVNS. Trimming at V came to 3 bases and at J to 7 bases, leaving 5 bases not matched to a gene. CDR3 sequence reads: CASSDWQGANEQFF. CDR3 DNA: TGTGCCAGCAGTGATTGGCAGGGGGCGAATGAGCAGTTCTTC.

By sample share, this clone is medium-sized. The chain employs TRBV6-4 and TRBJ1-1; D remains ambiguous. The germline V and J ends were trimmed by 4 bases and 6 bases, with 12 bases remaining between them. Germline CDR1 MRHNA, CDR2 SNTAGT. The CDR3 sequence is 13 residues long. The CDR3 here is CASSVQAGSEAFF. In DNA form, the CDR3 reads TGTGCCAGCAGTGTTCAAGCAGGATCTGAAGCTTTCTTT.

The V and J genes are TRBV18 and TRBJ2-1; D uncertain. The germline gives CDR1 KGHSH, CDR2 LQKENI. This CDR3 contains 13 residues. The ends were cut back, 5 bases at V and 5 bases at J, with 10 bases in the middle. CDR3 in amino acids: CASSTRTDNEQFF. CDR3 DNA: TGTGCCAGCTCAACCCGGACCGACAATGAGCAGTTCTTC.

The chain has TRBV15 and TRBJ2-3; D is unresolved. Germline CDR1 is LNHNV and CDR2 is YYDKDF (reference sequence). The CDR3 sequence is 15 residues long. Trimming cost V 0 bases and J 2 bases, with 9 bases left between them. For the CDR3, the DNA is TGTGCCACCAGCAGAGATTTAGCTAACACAGATACGCAGTATTTT. Translated, it gives CATSRDLANTDTQYF.

In its sample, this clone was seen once. A far larger clone is only one base removed, so a read error is likely. This specimen includes other DNA sequences encoding the same CDR3. The V and J genes are TRBV11-3 and TRBJ2-7; the D gene is possibly TRBD1 (6 bases). With 4 bases removed from V and 0 bases from J, the gap between germline ends came to 7 bases. Germline V lookup: CDR1 SGHNT, CDR2 YENEEA. The CDR3 consists of 13 residues. The CDR3 loop is CASSSGASYEQYF. The CDR3 DNA reads TGTGCCAGCAGCTCAGGGGCCTCCTACGAGCAGTACTTC.